The 28 T cell receptor beta chains listed next were all sequenced from one sample in a study of cytomegalovirus exposure and HLA in healthy donors. Researchers ran the PCR with 60 Vbeta and 13 Jbeta primers. Data came from immunoSEQ multiplex PCR; TCRdb stores just in-frame clones and leaves some out. The table lists approximately 52,000 clones, 60% to 80% of them singletons. Sequenced: PBMCs. These receptors were taken from a female donor in good health and CMV-seronegative.

V and J are TRBV25-1 and TRBJ2-7; 8 nucleotides align to TRBD2. The CDR3 is 14 amino acids. V lost 7 bases, J lost 0 bases, and 5 bases stayed unmatched. The germline V gene has CDR1 MGHDK and CDR2 SYGVNS. CDR3 sequence: CASKTSESSYEQYF. CDR3 coding DNA: TGTGCCAGCAAGACTAGCGAGAGCTCCTACGAGCAGTACTTC.

With regard to this clone: Compared with germline, one end of the junction differs, possibly owing to a read error. J is TRBJ2-3 and V is TRBV7-3; 8 bases line up with TRBD2. Germline V gene sequence: CDR1 SGHTA, CDR2 FQGTGA. This CDR3 is 13 amino acids long. The CDR3 loop is CATSGGPQDAQYF. The CDR3 DNA follows: TGTGCCACCAGCGGGGGCCCCCAGGATGCGCAGTATTTT. Combining the CDR3 with reference TRBV7-3 and TRBJ2-3 gives the whole variable domain GAGVSQTPSNKVTEKGKYVELRCDPISGHTALYWYRQSLGQGPEFLIYFQGTGAADDSGLPNDRFFAVRPEGSVSTLKIQRTERGDSAVYLCATSGGPQDAQYFGPGTRLTVL.

In the case of this clone: One junction end disagrees with the germline gene, perhaps due to a read error. The chain couples TRBV27 to TRBJ1-2; 9 bases agree with TRBD1. Germline CDR1 and CDR2: MNHEY and SMNVEV (reference sequence). The CDR3 totals 14 residues. CDR3 amino acids: CASSGKDRGGGYPF. DNA of the CDR3: TGTGCCAGCAGTGGAAAGGACAGGGGAGGAGGCTACCCCTTC.

This clone came up a few times. V is TRBV19 and J is TRBJ2-5, with 13 bases matching TRBD2. The V gene's germline CDR1 is LNHDA and CDR2 SQIVND (reference sequence). This CDR3 is built from 14 residues. J gave up 4 bases and V 10 bases, and 6 bases lay outside the gene matches. CDR3 DNA: TGTGCCACTACTAGCGGGGGGGCGGTAGAGACCCAGTACTTC. It translates to CATTSGGAVETQYF.

There are a few counts of this clone. J is TRBJ2-7 and V is TRBV13; tentatively, D is TRBD1 (6 bases). Germline CDR1 and CDR2: PRHDT and FYEKMQ (reference sequence). Trimming shortened V by 5 bases and J by 4 bases, and 15 bases separated the two germline ends. There are 14 residues in the CDR3. CDR3 DNA: TGTGCCAGCAGCCCTTCCGGGACACATTACGAGCAGTACTTC. Translated: CASSPSGTHYEQYF.

This clone showed up just a few times. The chain joins TRBV7-9 to TRBJ1-4; D is unclear. The CDR3 consists of 14 residues. Germline-derived CDR1 and CDR2 are SEHNR and FQNEAQ (reference sequence). Trimming cost V 11 bases and J 6 bases, with 19 bases left between them. Here the CDR3 reads CAYSSWKRDEKLFF. Written as DNA, the CDR3 is TGTGCCTACAGCAGCTGGAAGCGGGATGAAAAACTGTTTTTT.

V usage is TRBV30 and J usage is TRBJ1-3; 7 positions agree with TRBD1. This CDR3 contains 14 residues. The germline V gene has CDR1 GTSNPN and CDR2 SVGIG (reference sequence). Germline trimming cut 4 bases from V and 5 bases from J; bases unmatched to any gene: 8. CDR3 in amino acids: CAWNMRGHRNTIYF. DNA of the CDR3: TGTGCCTGGAATATGAGGGGGCATCGAAACACCATATATTTT.

The chain joins TRBV7-2 to TRBJ2-1, with 7 bases identical to TRBD1. The CDR3 contains 14 residues. The ends lost 6 bases at V and 1 base at J; junction bases unmatched: 3. Germline V gene data show CDR1 as SGHTA and CDR2 as FQGNSA. The CDR3 region is CASRRTGSYNEQFF. CDR3 DNA sequence: TGTGCCAGCAGGAGGACAGGATCCTACAATGAGCAGTTCTTC.

The chain combines TRBV7-8 with TRBJ1-1, with TRBD1 as a possible D gene (5 bases). CDR3 length equals 14 residues. The ends were cut back, 2 bases at V and 5 bases at J, with 12 bases in the middle. Germline assignment: CDR1 SGHVS and CDR2 FQNEAQ. The CDR3 region has the DNA TGTGCCAGCAGCTTAAGTTCGGGGGGGACTGAAGCTTTCTTT. Its protein product is CASSLSSGGTEAFF.

This chain joins TRBV9 and TRBJ2-2, with 10 positions matching TRBD2. The CDR3 is 16 residues long. CDR1 and CDR2 (germline): SGDLS, YYNGEE. J lost 5 bases, V lost 2 bases, and 6 bases had no gene match. The CDR3 protein is CASSVGTSARTGELFF. Here the CDR3 DNA reads TGTGCCAGCAGCGTTGGGACTAGCGCCCGAACCGGGGAGCTGTTTTTT.

V is TRBV7-2 and J is TRBJ1-1; no reliable D call. The germline CDR1 and CDR2 sequences are SGHTA and FQGNSA. The V end was cut by 2 bases, the J end by 6 bases, with 13 bases between. The length of the CDR3 is 14 residues. CDR3 residues: CASSLLGYGAEAFF. The CDR3 nucleotides are TGTGCCAGCAGCTTACTCGGATACGGAGCTGAAGCTTTCTTT. The variable domain in full, with the rest retrieved from reference TRBV7-2 and TRBJ1-1, is GAGVSQSPSNKVTEKGKDVELRCDPISGHTALYWYRQSLGQGLEFLIYFQGNSAPDKSGLPSDRFSAERTGGSVSTLTIQRTQQEDSAVYLCASSLLGYGAEAFFGQGTRLTVV.

The chain recombines TRBV30 with TRBJ2-5, with a possible D match to TRBD2 (6 bases). CDR1 is GTSNPN and CDR2 is SVGIG in the germline V gene (reference sequence). The CDR3 covers 12 residues. The V and J ends lost 3 bases and 14 bases respectively, with 19 bases between them. Here the CDR3 reads CAWRYAGTPLYF. The CDR3 coding sequence is TGTGCCTGGAGGTACGCCGGGACTCCACTTTACTTC.

DNA for the CDR3: TGTGCCTGGCGCCAGTCCCCCGTTGAAAAACTGTTTTTT. As protein: CAWRQSPVEKLFF. The rearrangement uses TRBV30 and TRBJ1-4; D is undetermined. Trimming removed 5 bases at V and 7 bases at J, with 14 bases between. The CDR3 extends over 13 amino acids. In germline, CDR1 is GTSNPN, CDR2 SVGIG (reference sequence).

V is TRBV7-2 and J is TRBJ1-2, with D tentatively TRBD1 (5 bases). V lost 4 bases, J lost 7 bases, and 19 bases lay in between. The CDR3 spans 15 residues. Looked up from germline, CDR1 is SGHTA and CDR2 is FQGNSA. CDR3 DNA: TGTGCCAGCAGCTCCTATGGGGGGGATCTGTTTGGCTACACCTTC. As protein: CASSSYGGDLFGYTF. Using reference TRBV7-2 and TRBJ1-2 for the parts outside the CDR3, the full variable domain is GAGVSQSPSNKVTEKGKDVELRCDPISGHTALYWYRQSLGQGLEFLIYFQGNSAPDKSGLPSDRFSAERTGGSVSTLTIQRTQQEDSAVYLCASSSYGGDLFGYTFGSGTRLTVV.

CDR3 nucleotides: TGTGCCATCAGCGGGACAGCCTATAATTCACCCCTCCACTTT. Residues: CAISGTAYNSPLHF. The chain couples TRBV10-3 to TRBJ1-6, with TRBD1 matching 7 bases. V was pared by 6 bases and J by 2 bases, with 1 base of the junction left unmatched. Per germline, CDR1 ENHRY and CDR2 SYGVKD. The CDR3 loop spans 14 amino acids.

The chain employs TRBV5-1 and TRBJ2-7; D remains unclear. The germline V and J ends were trimmed by 0 bases and 3 bases, with 4 bases remaining between them. The CDR3 has 12 residues. Germline V gene lookup returns CDR1 SGHRS and CDR2 YFSETQ. This chain's CDR3 is CASSLGLYEQYF. The DNA of the CDR3 is TGCGCCAGCAGCTTGGGACTCTACGAGCAGTACTTC.

This chain links TRBV29-1 with TRBJ2-6; TRBD2 matches 7 bases. The CDR3 contains 16 residues. Germline assignment: CDR1 SQVTM and CDR2 ANQGSEA. J gave up 4 bases and V 3 bases, and 9 bases lay outside the gene matches. In DNA, the CDR3 is TGCAGCGTTGACTACGCGGGAGCGACCGGGGCCAACGTCCTGACTTTC. As protein: CSVDYAGATGANVLTF.

The V gene is TRBV6-1, the J gene TRBJ2-7; possible D gene TRBD2, 6 bases. There are 13 residues in the CDR3. The germline gives CDR1 MNHNS, CDR2 SASEGT. Trimming took off 7 bases at V and 5 bases at J, with 15 bases between the two ends. The CDR3 DNA reads as TGTGCCAGCACCCTGACTAGTATCAACGAGCAGTACTTC. This sequence encodes CASTLTSINEQYF.

The gene calls are TRBV29-1 and TRBJ2-3, with D possibly TRBD2 on 6 matching bases. The CDR3 runs 15 residues. CDR1 is SQVTM, CDR2 ANQGSEA, per germline. Trimming stripped 5 bases from V and 2 bases from J, with 17 bases between. The CDR3 DNA reads TGCAGCGTTAGTGAGGCGGGAAGGCTCACAGATACGCAGTATTTT. Translation: CSVSEAGRLTDTQYF.

The gene calls are TRBV11-2 and TRBJ2-1; maybe TRBD1 (6 bases). Trimming left V 7 bases short and J 7 bases short, with 23 bases between. There are 16 residues in the CDR3. The germline gives CDR1 SGHAT, CDR2 FQNNGV. This CDR3 reads CASKQGPWDNWNEQFF. CDR3 in DNA: TGTGCCAGCAAACAGGGCCCATGGGATAATTGGAATGAGCAGTTCTTC.

This clone was recorded a few times. This chain uses TRBV27 with TRBJ1-2; no reliable D call. V shed 1 base and J shed 4 bases, with 7 bases lying between them. CDR3 length: 13 amino acids. Per germline, CDR1 MNHEY and CDR2 SMNVEV (reference sequence). This chain's CDR3 is CASSLYGSYGYTF. CDR3 sequence (DNA): TGTGCCAGCAGTTTATATGGCAGCTATGGCTACACCTTC.

The chain is built from TRBV2 and TRBJ2-7; 10 bases are a match to TRBD2. V was clipped by 10 bases and J by 5 bases; unmatched bases: 8. Per the germline V gene, CDR1 is SNHLY and CDR2 is FYNNEI. The CDR3 is made up of 13 amino acids. The CDR3 reads CATKRGGSNEQYF. The DNA for the CDR3 is TGTGCCACCAAGCGGGGGGGCTCGAACGAGCAGTACTTC.

The chain employs TRBV7-2 and TRBJ1-1; possible D gene TRBD1, 5 bases. The CDR3 has 16 residues. From germline, CDR1 is SGHTA and CDR2 FQGNSA. Trimming removed 4 bases from V and 6 bases from J, with 21 bases in between. CDR3 sequence reads: CASSSRGLRSGPEAFF. The CDR3 nucleotides read TGTGCCAGCAGCTCCCGGGGACTGCGCTCTGGCCCTGAAGCTTTCTTT.

CDR3 nucleotides: TGCAGCGTTGAAGATGGGGGACTAGCGGGCTACGAGCAGTACTTC. Its protein product is CSVEDGGLAGYEQYF. The gene calls are TRBV29-1 and TRBJ2-7; 12 bases map to TRBD2. The V segment lost 0 bases and the J segment 3 bases; nucleotides outside the gene matches: 3. CDR3 length equals 15 residues. Germline V gives CDR1 SQVTM, CDR2 ANQGSEA.

This chain links TRBV4-1 with TRBJ2-5; D is perhaps TRBD2 (5 bases). The germline V gene has CDR1 MGHRA and CDR2 YSYEKL. The CDR3 covers 16 residues. V lost 0 bases to trimming and J lost 4 bases, with 15 bases between them. CDR3 sequence (DNA): TGCGCCAGCAGCCAAGATTTGAAGGGAGTTGCAGAGACCCAGTACTTC. Protein sequence: CASSQDLKGVAETQYF.

J is TRBJ1-4 and V is TRBV7-6; D remains ambiguous. This CDR3 comprises 16 residues. Looked up from germline, CDR1 is SGHVS and CDR2 is FNYEAQ. The V gene lost 1 base and the J gene lost 8 bases, with 17 bases spanning the gap. CDR3 nucleotides: TGTGCCAGCAGCTTAGGCAGGAACATACTTGGGGAAAAACTGTTTTTT. Its protein is CASSLGRNILGEKLFF.

The rearrangement uses TRBV5-6 and TRBJ2-7; D gene uncertain. The CDR3 totals 13 residues. Germline values: CDR1 SGHDT, CDR2 YYEEEE. V was shortened by 0 bases and J by 4 bases, with 8 bases between the two germline ends. The CDR3 region has the DNA TGTGCCAGCAGCTTGGGTAGTCCTTACGAGCAGTACTTC. Translating it yields CASSLGSPYEQYF.

This sequence joins TRBV5-1 and TRBJ2-5, with 16 bases that match TRBD2. Germline CDR1 and CDR2: SGHRS and YFSETQ. The CDR3 is 19 residues long. V lost 3 bases and J lost 1; bases outside the gene matches: 9. The CDR3 protein is CASSSLGGTSGGAQETQYF. The CDR3 nucleotides read TGCGCCAGCAGCTCGCTGGGAGGGACTAGCGGGGGGGCCCAAGAGACCCAGTACTTC.